The 20 T cell receptor beta chains in this list originate from one sample, sequenced in a study of CD8 T cells in ankylosing spondylitis. One entry per CDR3 protein, called by TCRdb with MiXCR from the 5' RACE reads. Found here are 200,000 to 300,000 distinct CDR3 sequences, about 24% of them singletons; the top ten hold 0.5% to 0.75%. Specimen: blood, either unsorted or a sorted T cell fraction (not recorded which). Receptor source: a male donor with ankylosing spondylitis or in good health (not recorded which).

Ten or more counts support this clonotype. The chain carries TRBV12-3 or TRBV12-4 and TRBJ1-5; D call uncertain. There are 15 residues in the CDR3. V shed 2 bases and J shed 7 bases, with 15 bases lying between them. For the CDR3, the DNA is TGTGCCAGCAGTTTACGGCAGGTCCCCGGCCAGCCCCAGCATTTT. Amino acid sequence: CASSLRQVPGQPQHF.

This clonotype was picked up a small number of times. J is TRBJ1-6 and V is TRBV6-1; D is unclear. There are 15 residues in the CDR3. Germline values: CDR1 MNHNS, CDR2 SASEGT. V lost 3 bases and J lost 7, with 13 bases in between. This CDR3 is CASSEGQHWNSPLHF. The CDR3 nucleotides read TGTGCCAGCAGTGAGGGCCAGCATTGGAATTCACCCCTCCACTTT.

In its sample, this clonotype was seen many times. The chain carries TRBV12-3 or TRBV12-4 and TRBJ2-3; TRBD2 agrees at 9 bases. The CDR3 consists of 16 residues. With 2 bases clipped from V and 3 bases from J, the junction kept 6 bases outside the gene matches. Written as DNA, the CDR3 is TGTGCCAGCAGTTTATCTGGCGGGGGGGCGACAGATACGCAGTATTTT. This sequence encodes CASSLSGGGATDTQYF.

This clonotype was observed a handful of times. The rearrangement joins TRBV7-8 to TRBJ2-7; D is ambiguous. Germline V gene data show CDR1 as SGHVS and CDR2 as FQNEAQ. This CDR3 contains 11 residues. Trimming took 0 bases from V and 6 from J, leaving 3 bases between them. The CDR3 DNA is TGTGCCAGCAGCTTAGCCGGCGAGCAGTACTTC. It is translated as CASSLAGEQYF.

This chain connects TRBV20-1 to TRBJ1-2; tentatively, D is TRBD1 (5 bases). This CDR3 spans 14 amino acids. Deletions cut 0 bases from V and 7 bases from J, with 15 bases between. Germline V gene data show CDR1 as DFQATT and CDR2 as SNEGSKA (reference sequence). The CDR3, as DNA: TGCAGTGCTAGAGATAGTAGGGGTTTTGGTGGCTACACCTTC. This translates into CSARDSRGFGGYTF.

This clonotype was seen many times. The chain uses TRBV5-6 and TRBJ2-5; D perhaps matches TRBD2 (5 bases). Germline V gene data show CDR1 as SGHDT and CDR2 as YYEEEE. The CDR3 contains 17 residues. Trimming stripped 2 bases from V and 5 bases from J, with 22 bases between. CDR3 DNA: TGTGCCAGCAGCTTTTTTCGACTAACTTCCTCGGGTGAGACCCAGTACTTC. The encoded protein is CASSFFRLTSSGETQYF. The whole variable domain, remainder taken from reference TRBV5-6 and TRBJ2-5, is DAGVTQSPTHLIKTRGQQVTLRCSPKSGHDTVSWYQQALGQGPQFIFQYYEEEERQRGNFPDRFSGHQFPNYSSELNVNALLLGDSALYLCASSFFRLTSSGETQYFGPGTRLLVL.

This clonotype was seen more than once but under ten times. This chain uses TRBV10-3 with TRBJ1-2, with a tentative D call TRBD1 (5 bases). The V end lost 7 bases, the J end lost 2 bases, and 11 bases lay between the germline ends. Germline values: CDR1 ENHRY, CDR2 SYGVKD. The length of the CDR3 is 13 residues. The CDR3 coding sequence is TGTGCCATCACGAGGGGAACCAACTATGGCTACACCTTC. Protein: CAITRGTNYGYTF.

This clonotype was seen only a few times. V and J are TRBV20-1 and TRBJ2-1, with TRBD2 identical over 9 bases. The germline CDR1 and CDR2 sequences are DFQATT and SNEGSKA (reference sequence). The CDR3 is 13 amino acids. J lost 4 bases, V lost 4 bases, and 2 bases had no gene match. The CDR3 reads CSAKAGGYNEQFF. The CDR3 region has the DNA TGCAGTGCTAAAGCGGGGGGTTACAATGAGCAGTTCTTC.

This clonotype was seen ten or more times. This chain links TRBV20-1 with TRBJ2-3; 7 bases fit TRBD2. The CDR3 contains 15 residues. Germline lookup yields CDR1 DFQATT and CDR2 SNEGSKA (reference sequence). With 2 bases clipped from V and 0 bases from J, the junction kept 5 bases outside the gene matches. The CDR3 sequence is CSARSPGGSTDTQYF. The CDR3, as DNA: TGCAGTGCTAGATCCCCGGGGGGAAGCACAGATACGCAGTATTTT.

This clonotype showed up many times. V and J are TRBV5-1 and TRBJ2-1; 10 bases are a match to TRBD1. Trimming took 6 bases from V and 9 from J; bases not matched to a gene: 9. This CDR3 spans 14 amino acids. Germline CDR1 reads SGHRS; CDR2 reads YFSETQ. As DNA, the CDR3 is TGCGCCAGCACGACGGGACAGGGGTCTATTGAGCAGTTCTTC. Its translation is CASTTGQGSIEQFF.

This clonotype was picked up many times. The chain employs TRBV4-2 and TRBJ2-1; 7 nucleotides agree with TRBD2. The CDR3 contains 15 residues. The germline V gene encodes CDR1 LGHNA and CDR2 YNFKEQ. V lost 1 base to trimming and J lost 6 bases; unmatched junction nucleotides: 6. CDR3 region: CASSQGWGGVNEQFF. CDR3 sequence (DNA): TGTGCCAGCAGCCAAGGGTGGGGGGGGGTCAATGAGCAGTTCTTC.

The chain is built from TRBV9 and TRBJ2-7; maybe TRBD2 (7 bases). V gave up 1 base and J gave up 6 bases, with 14 bases separating them. The CDR3 has 14 amino acids. Germline values: CDR1 SGDLS, CDR2 YYNGEE. Here the CDR3 DNA reads TGTGCCAGCAGCGTACAGGGGACTACGGGCGAGCAGTACTTC. Protein sequence: CASSVQGTTGEQYF.

The sample holds a few counts of this clonotype. The CDR3 nucleotides are TGTGCCAGCAATCTCAGGGGCATCTACGAGCAGTACTTC. This gives the protein CASNLRGIYEQYF. This chain uses TRBV12-3 or TRBV12-4 with TRBJ2-7; tentatively, D is TRBD1 (6 bases). Trimming stripped 7 bases from V and 3 bases from J, with 13 bases between. This CDR3 is built from 13 residues.

This chain links TRBV7-2 with TRBJ2-5; D remains ambiguous. V lost 5 bases, J lost 5 bases, and 12 bases lay in between. The CDR3 extends over 13 amino acids. Germline CDR1 is SGHTA and CDR2 is FQGNSA. In DNA, the CDR3 is TGTGCCAGCAGCCCCTCTCTGGAGGAGACCCAGTACTTC. Amino acids: CASSPSLEETQYF.

In its sample, this clonotype was seen a few times. The genes are TRBV15 and TRBJ2-7; no clear D. Germline V gene sequence: CDR1 LNHNV, CDR2 YYDKDF (reference sequence). This CDR3 comprises 14 residues. Trimming took off 0 bases at V and 0 bases at J, with 6 bases between the two ends. In nucleotides, the CDR3 is TGTGCCACCAGCAGAGAAGGGAACTCCTACGAGCAGTACTTC. Translated, it gives CATSREGNSYEQYF.

This clonotype was recorded at least ten times. J is TRBJ1-1 and V is TRBV12-3 or TRBV12-4, with D possibly TRBD1 on 6 matching bases. Trimming took off 1 base at V and 3 bases at J, with 12 bases between the two ends. This CDR3 is 15 amino acids long. The chain's CDR3 is CASSLGGRIDTEAFF. In nucleotides, the CDR3 is TGTGCCAGCAGTTTAGGGGGGCGCATAGACACTGAAGCTTTCTTT.

This clonotype was seen only a few times. The V call is TRBV6-5, the J call TRBJ2-1; D perhaps matches TRBD2 (5 bases). V shed 2 bases and J shed 6 bases, with 20 bases lying between them. CDR1 and CDR2 from the germline V gene are MNHEY and SVGAGI. This CDR3 spans 17 amino acids. In DNA, the CDR3 is TGTGCCAGCAGTTACCTACCCCTGACGCGGGTTGCCAATGAGCAGTTCTTC. Translation: CASSYLPLTRVANEQFF.

This clonotype was seen many times. The gene calls are TRBV12-3 or TRBV12-4 and TRBJ2-7; D remains ambiguous. V was pared by 1 base and J by 6 bases, with 4 bases between. The CDR3 loop spans 11 amino acids. The CDR3 nucleotides are TGTGCCAGCAGTTTAGGGGGCGAGCAGTACTTC. This encodes CASSLGGEQYF.

This clonotype was observed a few times. V and J are TRBV30 and TRBJ2-5, with D uncertain. This CDR3 is 14 amino acids long. Trimming removed 7 bases from V and 5 bases from J, with 20 bases in between. Germline CDR1 GTSNPN, CDR2 SVGIG (reference sequence). CDR3 sequence: CASPGPSQAETQYF. DNA of the CDR3: TGTGCCTCCCCCGGACCGTCACAAGCGGAGACCCAGTACTTC.

This clonotype has just a few counts. The chain carries TRBV20-1 and TRBJ1-2, with no clear D. The germline V gene has CDR1 DFQATT and CDR2 SNEGSKA (reference sequence). The CDR3 sequence is 9 residues long. The ends were cut back, 7 bases at V and 5 bases at J, with 5 bases in the middle. CDR3 loop: CSVEYGYTF. The CDR3 region has the DNA TGCAGTGTTGAGTATGGCTACACCTTC.